This record covers a single T cell receptor (beta chain). Its antigen is not identified. This entry comes from a study of OX40 agonist ivuxolimab in advanced cancers. Study outcomes and limitations: At doses 0.1 to 3.0 mg/kg, CD4+ and CD8+ clones expanded. A proportion of nonresponders additionally exhibited low normalized T-cell clonal expansion. Patients with a partial response at 0.1-3.0 mg/kg had among the lowest clonal expansion.

This table comes from immunoSEQ multiplex PCR, and its TCRdb copy is limited to in-frame clones, with some not included. The sample holds more than 40,000 clones; roughly 86% are singletons and the top ten take 7.8%. The J segment lost 0 bases and the V segment lost 5 bases, leaving 4 bases of the junction unmatched. Germline assignment: CDR1 LGHNA and CDR2 YSLEER. The CDR3 length is 16 residues. The sample was CD4+ or CD8+ T cells sorted from blood, taken in a trial of the OX40 agonist ivuxolimab. This receptor was obtained from an adult with an advanced solid tumor such as melanoma, head and neck, liver or kidney cancer. J is TRBJ2-1 and V is TRBV4-3; 10 bases line up with TRBD2. The DNA of the CDR3 is TGCGCCAGCAGCAAACTAGCGGGGAGCTCCTACAATGAGCAGTTCTTC. Its translation is CASSKLAGSSYNEQFF.